This is a list of T cell receptor beta chains from one sample in a study of OX40 agonist ivuxolimab in advanced cancers. Assay used: immunoSEQ multiplex PCR; TCRdb lists only in-frame clones, some missing. The sample yields roughly 70,000 clones, 80% to 90% seen once. The sample in question was CD4+ or CD8+ T cells sorted from blood, obtained in a trial of the OX40 agonist ivuxolimab. These receptors all stem from an adult with an advanced solid tumor such as melanoma, head and neck, liver or kidney cancer. CDR3s include the opening cysteine and the closing phenylalanine or tryptophan.

J gene: TRBJ2-1
V gene: TRBV6-4
CDR3 protein: CASRAVGTAQNNEQFF

J gene: TRBJ1-5
V gene: TRBV2
CDR3 protein: CASRRGVYQPQHF

J gene: TRBJ1-1
V gene: TRBV19
CDR3 protein: CASSNSEGQGFLDTEAFF

J gene: TRBJ2-7
V gene: TRBV5-4
CDR3 protein: CASSSSAYEQYF

J gene: TRBJ1-5
V gene: TRBV6-5
CDR3 protein: CATRRDTSGNQPQHF

J gene: TRBJ2-7
V gene: TRBV5-1
CDR3 protein: CASSLQWAGTSGGKGYYEQYF

J gene: TRBJ1-2
V gene: TRBV7-2
CDR3 protein: CASSLGLMTGMTNYGYTF

J gene: TRBJ1-6
V gene: TRBV7-2
CDR3 protein: CASSLSLSSPLHF

J gene: TRBJ2-1
V gene: TRBV9
CDR3 protein: CASSVGLAGGPVHNEQFF

J gene: TRBJ1-2
V gene: TRBV19
CDR3 protein: CASNRGADYGYTF

J gene: TRBJ1-1
V gene: TRBV5-1
CDR3 protein: CASSVVNTEAFF

J gene: TRBJ2-1
V gene: TRBV6-4
CDR3 protein: CASRRDRQNNEQFF

J gene: TRBJ2-1
V gene: TRBV19
CDR3 protein: CASSTPLGASGGSSYNEQFF

J gene: TRBJ1-3
V gene: TRBV6-1
CDR3 protein: CASRPPGANTIYF

J gene: TRBJ1-6
V gene: TRBV5-1
CDR3 protein: CASSQYGSGNSPLHF

J gene: TRBJ2-3
V gene: TRBV11-2
CDR3 protein: CASSSRRWIAGFADTQYF

J gene: TRBJ1-2
V gene: TRBV5-4
CDR3 protein: CASSRDRGVISYGYTF

J gene: TRBJ1-1
V gene: TRBV6-6
CDR3 protein: CASRGSIEAFF

J gene: TRBJ1-1
V gene: TRBV7-2
CDR3 protein: CASSLDPENTEAFF

J gene: TRBJ1-1
V gene: TRBV7-2
CDR3 protein: CASSPQGVGSTEAFF

J gene: TRBJ1-5
V gene: TRBV5-8
CDR3 protein: CASGDGTLANQPQHF

J gene: TRBJ2-1
V gene: TRBV15
CDR3 protein: CATSTLRGLREQFF

J gene: TRBJ1-6
V gene: TRBV19
CDR3 protein: CASSIHRSKGLRNSPLHF

J gene: TRBJ1-4
V gene: TRBV2
CDR3 protein: CASREQGTTNEKLFF

J gene: TRBJ2-1
V gene: TRBV21-1
CDR3 protein: CASSKSELAGGPPYNEQFF

J gene: TRBJ2-7
V gene: TRBV2
CDR3 protein: CASKLDKISYEQYF

J gene: TRBJ2-3
V gene: TRBV4-2
CDR3 protein: CASSQAAVADTQYF

J gene: TRBJ2-7
V gene: TRBV5-1
CDR3 protein: CASSLQGRDYEQYF

J gene: TRBJ2-2
V gene: TRBV14
CDR3 protein: CASSQPKSRGRTGELFF

J gene: TRBJ2-7
V gene: TRBV6-1
CDR3 protein: CASSVSVTSGASFGYEQYF

J gene: TRBJ2-1
V gene: TRBV5-5
CDR3 protein: CASSWGYEQFF

J gene: TRBJ2-5
V gene: TRBV27
CDR3 protein: CASSFNSETQYF

J gene: TRBJ1-5
V gene: TRBV7-8
CDR3 protein: CASSLASNQPQHF

J gene: TRBJ1-5
V gene: TRBV5-6
CDR3 protein: CASSYSTRGRDQPQHF

J gene: TRBJ1-5
V gene: TRBV21-1
CDR3 protein: CASSYHPKAGRSNQPQHF

J gene: TRBJ1-1
V gene: TRBV19
CDR3 protein: CASRSNLLGGEAFF

J gene: TRBJ2-5
V gene: TRBV30
CDR3 protein: CAWSRTGGSRAGAAQYF

J gene: TRBJ2-1
V gene: TRBV7-2
CDR3 protein: CASSLEAEYNEQFF

J gene: TRBJ2-1
V gene: TRBV6-1
CDR3 protein: CASSPQRASYNEQFF

J gene: TRBJ2-5
V gene: TRBV5-4
CDR3 protein: CASSLGAGQETQYF